The sequence of this TCR beta chain was determined in a study of cytomegalovirus exposure and HLA in healthy donors. PCR used 60 Vbeta primers and 13 Jbeta primers. Repertoires were generated with immunoSEQ multiplex PCR, while TCRdb's copy carries only in-frame clones and drops some. The record lists approximately 110,000 clones, of which the ten most abundant hold 2.5% to 3%. CDR1 and CDR2 (germline): SGHDT, YYEEEE. The CDR3 sequence is 14 residues long. Trimming pared 0 bases from V and 5 bases from J, leaving 11 bases between. Sequenced: PBMCs. The receptor's source is a man aged 30 to 45 in good health and CMV-seronegative. The gene calls are TRBV5-6 and TRBJ1-1; possible D gene TRBD1, 5 bases. CDR3 residues: CASSLVAGGTEAFF. CDR3 bases: TGTGCCAGCAGCTTGGTGGCGGGGGGGACTGAAGCTTTCTTT.